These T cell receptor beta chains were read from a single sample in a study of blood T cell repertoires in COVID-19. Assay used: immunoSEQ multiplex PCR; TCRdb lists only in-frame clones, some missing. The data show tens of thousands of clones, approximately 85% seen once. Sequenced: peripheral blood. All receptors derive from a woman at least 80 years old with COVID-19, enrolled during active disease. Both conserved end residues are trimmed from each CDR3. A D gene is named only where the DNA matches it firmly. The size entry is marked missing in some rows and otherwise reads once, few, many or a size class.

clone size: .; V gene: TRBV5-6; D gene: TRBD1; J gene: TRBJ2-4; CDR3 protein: ASSQIQGSNDLAKNIQY
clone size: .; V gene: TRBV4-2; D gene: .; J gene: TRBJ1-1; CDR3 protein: ASSQGEGGDTEAF
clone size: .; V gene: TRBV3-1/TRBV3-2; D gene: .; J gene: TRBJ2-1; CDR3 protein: ASSHAGGSYNEQF
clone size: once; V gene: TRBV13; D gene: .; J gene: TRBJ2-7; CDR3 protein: ASSLAGDYEQY
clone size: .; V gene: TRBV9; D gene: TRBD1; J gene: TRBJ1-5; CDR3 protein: ASSVGGQANQPQH
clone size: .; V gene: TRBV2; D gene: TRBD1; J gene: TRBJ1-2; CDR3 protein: ASSDREYYGYT
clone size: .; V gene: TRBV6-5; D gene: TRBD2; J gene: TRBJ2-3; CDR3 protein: AGNPGGGTDTQY
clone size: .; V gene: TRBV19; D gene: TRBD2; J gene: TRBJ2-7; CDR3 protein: ASSILRPSGSYEQY
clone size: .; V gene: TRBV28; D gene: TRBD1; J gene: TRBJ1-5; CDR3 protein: ASRSDRDMGPQH
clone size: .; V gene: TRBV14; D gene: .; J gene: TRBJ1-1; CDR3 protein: ASSLPPTGKNTEAF
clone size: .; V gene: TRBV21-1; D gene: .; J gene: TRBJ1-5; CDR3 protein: ASSKVREAGASQPQH
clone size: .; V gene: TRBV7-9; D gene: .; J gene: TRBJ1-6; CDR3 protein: ASSLALGLH
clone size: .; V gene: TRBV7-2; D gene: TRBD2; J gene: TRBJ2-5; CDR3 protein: ASSLNSGRVETQY
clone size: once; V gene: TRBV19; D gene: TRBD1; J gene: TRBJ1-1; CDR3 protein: ASSIAHPGQGWYTEAF
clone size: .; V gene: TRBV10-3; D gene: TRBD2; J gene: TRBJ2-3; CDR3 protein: AISTGTSVADTQY
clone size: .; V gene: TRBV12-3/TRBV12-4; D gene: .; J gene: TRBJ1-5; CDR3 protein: ASSLLRDQPQH
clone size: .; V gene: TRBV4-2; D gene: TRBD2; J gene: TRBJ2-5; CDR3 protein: ASSQAILGTSGRQETQY
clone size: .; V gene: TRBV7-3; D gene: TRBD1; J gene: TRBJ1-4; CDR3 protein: ASSLRGQGNEKLF
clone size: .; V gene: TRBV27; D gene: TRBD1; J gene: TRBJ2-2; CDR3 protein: ASSLSGTVNTGELF
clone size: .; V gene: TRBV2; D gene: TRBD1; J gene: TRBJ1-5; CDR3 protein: ASSGGTGDQPQH
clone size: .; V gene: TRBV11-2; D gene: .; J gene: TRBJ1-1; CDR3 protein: ASSLAAGLAF
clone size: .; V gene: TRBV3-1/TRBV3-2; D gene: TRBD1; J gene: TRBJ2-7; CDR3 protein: ASSTGQGKSYEQY
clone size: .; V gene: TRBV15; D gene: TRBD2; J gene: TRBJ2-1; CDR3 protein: ATSRETGTSDNEQF